This TCR beta chain was sequenced for a study of cytomegalovirus exposure and HLA in healthy donors. CDR3 length equals 12 residues. Germline V gene sequence: CDR1 MDHEN, CDR2 SYDVKM. The V gene lost 8 bases and the J gene lost 9 bases, with 14 bases spanning the gap. Points on this clone: The antigen remains unidentified.

PCR used 60 Vbeta primers and 13 Jbeta primers. Clones were read by immunoSEQ multiplex PCR, and TCRdb kept only the in-frame ones, dropping some. The sample holds approximately 140,000 clones. Donors were nominally healthy when sampled, though unrecorded immune exposures were likely. Overall study results and limits: Across donors, most TCRs were seen rarely, yet some public ones were widespread. A later analysis reportedly found that, within productive TCRs, an Asian-associated ancestry cluster had fewer N-insertions than the mean observed across the 666 donors.

The receptor was isolated from a woman aged 50 to 60 in good health and CMV-seronegative. V usage is TRBV28 and J usage is TRBJ2-4; D gene uncertain. The sample consisted of PBMCs. The CDR3 bases are TGTGCCAGCGCTACAGCAATGCGCATTCAGTACTTC. It codes for CASATAMRIQYF.